The entry below describes one T cell receptor (beta chain). Within its sample, this clone is medium-sized (0.01 to 0.1%). No antigen is known for it. Within one base of it there is no much larger clone, and no base qualities were kept. The CDR3, from cysteine to phenylalanine, totals 14 residues. Of all the DNA, just the CDR3 is kept, 42 bases in frame from base 1. V gives up 8 bases and J gives up 0 bases, and the segment between their germline ends measures 13 bases. According to the germline V gene (reference sequence), CDR1 reads LNHDA and CDR2 reads SQIVND. After 10 days of culture, CD4+ T cells were isolated with the EasySep CD4+ T cell isolation kit. PCR-confirmed SARS-CoV-2 infection had occurred in convalescent patients between March and December 2020, before the Alpha, Beta and Delta variants emerged in the United States. On days 3 and 7, half of the culture medium was replaced with fresh IL-2-containing medium. Unless noted otherwise, every peptide stimulation condition was cultured in triplicate wells. PBMC were separated from whole blood using Ficoll-Paque Plus gradient centrifugation and were then either cryopreserved at -140C or used fresh. The QIAamp micro DNA kit was used to extract genomic DNA from the cultured CD4+ T cells.

The sample belongs to a study of vaccination effects on CD4 cells after COVID-19 (dated by TCRdb to about 2022). Study-wide context: To identify antigen-specific CD4+ T cell clonotypes by their expansion, the ViraFEST assay first stimulated PBMC with viral peptide pools and then applied TCR sequencing. A total of 10 COVID-19 convalescent patients and a handful of SARS-CoV-2-naive healthy vaccine recipients were included in the full study. Two doses of either the BNT162b2 or the mRNA-1273 mRNA SARS-CoV-2 vaccine were administered to participants. Each well held under 2.5 million PBMC cultured in IMDM containing roughly 5% human AB serum, 8.5 to 10 IU/ml IL-2 and gentamicin, along with roughly 10 ug/ml peptides. Pre-vaccine samples from a couple of convalescent patients were drawn 16 days and one week before the first dose, 142 and 148 days after COVID-19 diagnosis. SARS-CoV-2 spike-specific CD4+ TCR repertoires from before and after mRNA vaccination were compared in COVID-19 convalescent patients and in infection-naive vaccine recipients. Cultures from other donors in the study were sequenced with the Oncomine TCR Beta short-read assay on an Illumina iSeq 100.

The paper's findings and limits, for the study overall: Limitations of the study were the small number of convalescent patients and the absence of early post-infection timepoints. Clones induced by infection and clones induced by vaccination both contracted markedly at late timepoints after vaccination, which fits with T cell responses waning over time. In convalescent patients, the post-vaccine spike-reactive repertoire was composed mainly of new vaccine-induced clones that were largely distinct from infection-induced clones.

The library relied on the immunoSEQ multiplex PCR assay. DNA from the cultured and isolated CD4+ T cells underwent TCR beta CDR3 sequencing. In the paper's pipeline: The analysis removed non-productive TCR sequences, trimmed reads to the CDR3 region, and retained only CDR3s that were 7 or more amino acids long. The MANAFEST web app was used to pick out antigen-specific clonotypes by comparing their expansion in peptide wells with that in reference cultures. For clones to be considered positive, expansion at FDR<0.05 versus reference and all other wells, an odds ratio above 5, and a frequency above 0.1% in two replicate wells were required. Cross-reactive clonotypes were defined as significantly expanded in SARS-CoV-2 spike wells and in at least one common cold coronavirus spike condition. CDR3 similarity was assessed by Levenshtein distance with the stringdist R package, and unrooted trees were built with ape in R 3.6.1. Imported from immuneACCESS, the table was reduced by TCRdb to in-frame sequences with V and J called. These copies leave out some clones; in studies compared against another copy, an unresolved V gene accounts for under half, and the cause of the remainder is not known. From that table come the V and J calls and clone size; the DNA was used to work out D and trimming. This sample gives about 46,000 clones in total; roughly four fifths of them show up just once. Clones ranked in the top ten supply 8.6% of the sample.

The receptor was isolated from a human donor who had a prior SARS-CoV-2 infection. The sequence joins TRBV19 to TRBJ1-2, with the D segment identity uncertain. The source was CD4+ T cells from PBMCs cultured without peptide, collected before COVID-19 vaccination. The nucleotide sequence is given as TGTGCCAGTCAGAGCGGAAGGGCTAACTATGGCTACACCTTC. Its protein product is CASQSGRANYGYTF.